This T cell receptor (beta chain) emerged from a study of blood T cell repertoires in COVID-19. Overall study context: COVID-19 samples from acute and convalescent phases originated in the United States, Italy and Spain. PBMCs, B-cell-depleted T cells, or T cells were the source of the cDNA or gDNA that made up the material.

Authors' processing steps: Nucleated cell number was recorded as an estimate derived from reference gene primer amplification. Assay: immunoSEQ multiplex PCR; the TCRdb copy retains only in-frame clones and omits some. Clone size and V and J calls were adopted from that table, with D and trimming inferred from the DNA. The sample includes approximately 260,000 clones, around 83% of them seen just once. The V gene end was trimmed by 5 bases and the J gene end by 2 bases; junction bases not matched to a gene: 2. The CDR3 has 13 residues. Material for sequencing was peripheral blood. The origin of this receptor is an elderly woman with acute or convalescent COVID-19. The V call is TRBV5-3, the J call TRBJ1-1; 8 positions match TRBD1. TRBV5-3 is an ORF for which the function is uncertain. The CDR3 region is CARSDRGNTEAFF. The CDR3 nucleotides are TGTGCCAGAAGTGACAGGGGCAACACTGAAGCTTTCTTT.